The following is a T cell receptor (beta chain) sequence with its context. The antigen remains unidentified. These data are taken from a study of identifying expanded T cells in peripheral blood. General study findings and limits: Roughly 1.2 clones differed between technical replicates, versus approximately 17 and 20 over time.

Using immunoSEQ multiplex PCR, the repertoire was profiled, and TCRdb retains in-frame clones only, with some absent. The sample lists tens of thousands of clones, 88% occurring once. Trimming removed 4 bases at V and 4 bases at J, with 13 bases between. The CDR3 consists of 14 residues. CDR1 SGHTA and CDR2 FQGNSA come from the germline V gene. Collection occurred without any documented infections or immune events in donors. Sequenced material: blood. The receptor's source is a person aged 18 to 75 in good health. V gene TRBV7-2 combines with J gene TRBJ1-1; D not certain. As DNA, the CDR3 is TGTGCCAGCAGCTCCCTAGGGAGGGTCACTGAAGCTTTCTTT. Its translation: CASSSLGRVTEAFF.